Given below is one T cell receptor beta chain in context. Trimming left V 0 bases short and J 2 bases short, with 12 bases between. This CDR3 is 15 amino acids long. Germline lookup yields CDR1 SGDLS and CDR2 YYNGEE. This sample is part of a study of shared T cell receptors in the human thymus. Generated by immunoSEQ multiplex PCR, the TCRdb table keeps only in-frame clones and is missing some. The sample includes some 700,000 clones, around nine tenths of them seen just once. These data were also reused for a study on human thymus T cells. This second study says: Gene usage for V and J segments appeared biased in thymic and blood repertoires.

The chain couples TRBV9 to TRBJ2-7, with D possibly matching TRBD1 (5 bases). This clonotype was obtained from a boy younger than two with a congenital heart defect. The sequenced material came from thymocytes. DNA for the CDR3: TGTGCCAGCAGCGTAGATCCAGGGTCGCCCTACGAGCAGTACTTC. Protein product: CASSVDPGSPYEQYF.